Shown below are 32 T cell receptor beta chains from a single sample sequenced in a study of T-cell reconstitution after alpha-beta-depleted transplantation in children. Construction of the TCRbeta library involved unique molecular identifiers. Using its own MiXCR run on the PCR reads, TCRdb lists one record per CDR3 protein. Of over 200,000 distinct CDR3 sequences detected, under 20% appear once; the ten largest clones hold approximately 40%. The sequenced sample was PBMCs, mostly from graft donor cells, obtained 360 days after TCRalphabeta/CD19-depleted stem cell transplant. These receptors all stem from a male patient aged 2-15 years who had a stem cell transplant for acute lymphoblastic leukemia, so the T cells may come from the graft donor.

This sequence joins TRBV10-3 and TRBJ1-1; 7 nucleotides align to TRBD1. J was trimmed by 4 bases and V by 4 bases; bases with no gene match: 6. The CDR3 is 14 amino acids. The germline V gene encodes CDR1 ENHRY and CDR2 SYGVKD. This chain's CDR3 is CAISAGGPGTEAFF. CDR3 DNA sequence: TGTGCCATCAGTGCAGGGGGACCGGGCACTGAAGCTTTCTTT.

This clonotype was counted between two and nine times. V is TRBV29-1 and J is TRBJ2-3; a weak D match, TRBD1 (5 bases). Germline V lookup: CDR1 SQVTM, CDR2 ANQGSEA. This CDR3 is built from 15 residues. Trimming stripped 4 bases from V and 0 bases from J, with 14 bases between. CDR3 loop: CSVVLGVTSTDTQYF. The CDR3 DNA reads TGCAGCGTTGTCTTAGGGGTTACTAGCACAGATACGCAGTATTTT.

This clonotype was found a few times. The chain has TRBV20-1 and TRBJ2-3; no definite D call. Germline assignment: CDR1 DFQATT and CDR2 SNEGSKA (reference sequence). V was pared by 0 bases and J by 2 bases, with 12 bases between. CDR3 length: 15 amino acids. The CDR3 DNA follows: TGCAGTGCTAGAGATGTTCGGAGCCCCACAGATACGCAGTATTTT. Translating it yields CSARDVRSPTDTQYF.

The chain joins TRBV27 to TRBJ2-2, with D unresolved. CDR1 is MNHEY, CDR2 SMNVEV, per germline (reference sequence). V lost 0 bases to trimming and J lost 1 base, with 0 bases between them. The CDR3 is 13 amino acids. The CDR3 sequence is CASSLSNTGELFF. CDR3 in DNA: TGTGCCAGCAGTTTATCGAACACCGGGGAGCTGTTTTTT.

This clonotype was detected only a few times. The gene calls are TRBV4-1 and TRBJ1-1; no reliable D call. CDR3 size: 16 residues. V lost 0 bases and J lost 2, with 13 bases in between. Germline V gene lookup returns CDR1 MGHRA and CDR2 YSYEKL. CDR3 bases: TGCGCCAGCAGCCAAGAAAGGGCGGGGTTCAACACTGAAGCTTTCTTT. This encodes CASSQERAGFNTEAFF.

This sequence joins TRBV5-1 and TRBJ2-7, with D tentatively TRBD1 (6 bases). CDR1 is SGHRS, CDR2 YFSETQ, per germline. The V end lost 5 bases, the J end lost 0 bases, and 12 bases lay between the germline ends. This CDR3 has 14 amino acids. DNA of the CDR3: TGCGCCAGCAGGGACACAGGGCCCTCCTACGAGCAGTACTTC. Translated, it gives CASRDTGPSYEQYF.

This clonotype was counted between two and nine times. This CDR3 reads CASSLPGQGLDEQYF. CDR3 bases: TGTGCCAGCAGTCTGCCGGGACAGGGTCTGGACGAGCAGTACTTC. The J gene is TRBJ2-7, the V gene TRBV12-3 or TRBV12-4; 9 bases are a match to TRBD1. The junction had 10 bases not matched to a gene; V was cut back by 5 bases and J by 5 bases. This CDR3 has 15 residues.

This clonotype has just a few counts. The chain joins TRBV2 to TRBJ1-2; 7 nucleotides line up with TRBD1. This CDR3 comprises 12 residues. CDR1 is SNHLY, CDR2 FYNNEI, per germline. The V and J ends lost 7 bases and 5 bases, in that order; junction bases with no gene match: 4. CDR3 DNA: TGTGCCAGCACCGACAGGGTTTATGGCTACACCTTC. It is translated as CASTDRVYGYTF.

This clonotype showed up just a few times. The chain carries TRBV9 and TRBJ1-2, with TRBD1 as a possible D gene (5 bases). Trimming pared 4 bases from V and 6 bases from J, leaving 16 bases between. Germline-derived CDR1 and CDR2 are SGDLS and YYNGEE. The CDR3 spans 14 residues. The CDR3 sequence is CASSPQTAGHGYTF. The CDR3 coding sequence is TGTGCCAGCAGCCCCCAGACAGCCGGCCATGGCTACACCTTC. Variable domain in full (rest from reference TRBV9 and TRBJ1-2): DSGVTQTPKHLITATGQRVTLRCSPRSGDLSVYWYQQSLDQGLQFLIQYYNGEERAKGNILERFSAQQFPDLHSELNLSSLELGDSALYFCASSPQTAGHGYTFGSGTRLTVV.

This clonotype has just a few counts. The chain is built from TRBV7-9 and TRBJ2-2; TRBD1 aligns across 9 bases. CDR3 length: 16 amino acids. Trimming took 5 bases from V and 5 from J; bases not matched to a gene: 9. Germline CDR1 reads SEHNR; CDR2 reads FQNEAQ (reference sequence). CDR3 coding DNA: TGTGCCAGCAGCCCTCTGGGACAGGGAGAGACCGGGGAGCTGTTTTTT. Translating gives CASSPLGQGETGELFF.

The rearrangement uses TRBV30 and TRBJ1-1, with a tentative D call TRBD1 (5 bases). V was pared by 1 base and J by 4 bases, with 10 bases between. The germline V gene encodes CDR1 GTSNPN and CDR2 SVGIG (reference sequence). The CDR3 runs 13 residues. CDR3 region: CAWSEDQGTEAFF. The CDR3 DNA reads TGTGCCTGGAGTGAAGACCAGGGCACTGAAGCTTTCTTT.

This clonotype was detected many times. This chain joins TRBV28 and TRBJ1-1; D is uncertain. This CDR3 is 12 amino acids long. Germline CDR1 reads MDHEN; CDR2 reads SYDVKM. The V gene lost 5 bases and the J gene lost 0 bases, with 4 bases spanning the gap. The CDR3 protein is CASSTVNTEAFF. The CDR3 DNA sequence: TGTGCCAGCAGTACCGTGAACACTGAAGCTTTCTTT.

A few counts support this clonotype. The rearrangement uses TRBV20-1 and TRBJ1-4; D is uncertain. Germline CDR1 is DFQATT and CDR2 is SNEGSKA (reference sequence). Trimming stripped 6 bases from V and 3 bases from J, with 8 bases between. The CDR3 spans 12 residues. The CDR3: CSATRSNEKLFF. For the CDR3, the DNA is TGCAGTGCGACTAGATCTAATGAAAAACTGTTTTTT.

This rearrangement joins TRBV27 to TRBJ2-1, with D possibly being TRBD1 (5 bases). V shed 0 bases and J shed 7 bases, with 10 bases lying between them. Per germline, CDR1 MNHEY and CDR2 SMNVEV (reference sequence). The CDR3 totals 14 residues. CDR3 DNA sequence: TGTGCCAGCAGTTTATCGATCGCAGGGAATGAGCAGTTCTTC. Its protein is CASSLSIAGNEQFF.

This clonotype was detected a few times. V and J are TRBV5-5 and TRBJ1-1; D unclear. Trimming pared 9 bases from V and 3 bases from J, leaving 12 bases between. The CDR3 spans 12 residues. In germline, CDR1 is SGHKS, CDR2 YYEKEE (reference sequence). The CDR3 DNA sequence: TGTGCCACGGAGGACCGAGACACTGAAGCTTTCTTT. Translation gives CATEDRDTEAFF. Using reference TRBV5-5 and TRBJ1-1 for the parts outside the CDR3, the full variable domain is DAGVTQSPTHLIKTRGQQVTLRCSPISGHKSVSWYQQVLGQGPQFIFQYYEKEERGRGNFPDRFSARQFPNYSSELNVNALLLGDSALYLCATEDRDTEAFFGQGTRLTVV.

The chain employs TRBV5-1 and TRBJ2-1; TRBD1 or TRBD2 may be the D gene (6 bases each). This CDR3 has 15 amino acids. The V gene lost 4 bases and the J gene lost 5 bases, with 16 bases spanning the gap. The germline V gene has CDR1 SGHRS and CDR2 YFSETQ. CDR3 in amino acids: CASSVGVGGHNEQFF. CDR3 in DNA: TGCGCCAGCAGCGTTGGAGTGGGGGGCCACAATGAGCAGTTCTTC.

This clonotype was seen only a few times. The genes are TRBV12-3 or TRBV12-4 and TRBJ2-2; tentatively, D is TRBD1 (6 bases). V was clipped by 3 bases and J by 7 bases, with 9 bases between them. This CDR3 has 13 residues. The CDR3: CASSLQGNGELFF. CDR3 DNA sequence: TGTGCCAGCAGTTTGCAGGGGAACGGGGAGCTGTTTTTT.

Notes on this clonotype: A read error may produce the germline difference seen at one junction end. The chain couples TRBV27 to TRBJ2-1; D remains unclear. Germline V CDR1 and CDR2: MNHEY, SMNVEV (reference sequence). The CDR3 runs to 14 residues. For the CDR3, the DNA is TGTGCCAGCAGTATATCGACACCTTTCAATGAGCAGTTCTTC. This codes for CASSISTPFNEQFF.

The chain couples TRBV27 to TRBJ1-2, with 10 positions matching TRBD1. The V gene's germline CDR1 is MNHEY and CDR2 SMNVEV (reference sequence). The ends lost 3 bases at V and 7 bases at J; junction bases unmatched: 2. The CDR3 runs to 13 residues. The CDR3 is CASSLGTGAGYTF. Written as DNA, the CDR3 is TGTGCCAGCAGTTTGGGGACAGGGGCTGGCTACACCTTC.

The chain recombines TRBV20-1 with TRBJ2-3, with D hard to call. Germline loops: CDR1 DFQATT, CDR2 SNEGSKA (reference sequence). Between the trimmed V and J ends, which lost 2 bases and 1 base, there was a span of 7 bases. The CDR3 totals 13 residues. CDR3 loop: CSARPLGTDTQYF. In DNA form, the CDR3 reads TGCAGTGCTAGACCCTTGGGCACAGATACGCAGTATTTT.

The chain links TRBV4-2 to TRBJ1-1; tentatively, D is TRBD1 (6 bases). V was pared by 6 bases and J by 4 bases, with 15 bases between. Germline V gives CDR1 LGHNA, CDR2 YNFKEQ. The CDR3 consists of 14 residues. The CDR3 DNA reads TGTGCCAGCAGTAAAGGGGGTCGGAGCACTGAAGCTTTCTTT. Translating gives CASSKGGRSTEAFF.

This clonotype showed up just a few times. The chain carries TRBV11-2 and TRBJ2-7, with 10 bases matching TRBD1. CDR3 length: 16 residues. The V gene end was trimmed by 4 bases and the J gene end by 2 bases; junction bases not matched to a gene: 8. Germline V gene data show CDR1 as SGHAT and CDR2 as FQNNGV. The CDR3 sequence is CASSSIRDRGPYEQYF. CDR3 bases: TGTGCCAGCAGCTCTATAAGGGACAGGGGACCCTACGAGCAGTACTTC.

The rearrangement links TRBV20-1 to TRBJ1-2; the D gene is possibly TRBD1 (5 bases). Germline lookup yields CDR1 DFQATT and CDR2 SNEGSKA (reference sequence). CDR3 length: 13 amino acids. Trimming cost V 0 bases and J 8 bases, with 13 bases left between them. CDR3 nucleotides: TGCAGTGCTAGAGAGCAGGGACTCTGGGGCTACACCTTC. Amino acids: CSAREQGLWGYTF.

This chain uses TRBV12-3 or TRBV12-4 with TRBJ2-7, with a weak D call TRBD2 (6 bases). The CDR3 is 13 residues long. Trimming removed 3 bases at V and 2 bases at J, with 8 bases between. In DNA, the CDR3 is TGTGCCAGCAGTTTGGCGGGAACCTACGAGCAGTACTTC. As protein: CASSLAGTYEQYF.

The gene calls are TRBV20-1 and TRBJ2-7; 9 positions match TRBD1. The V gene's germline CDR1 is DFQATT and CDR2 SNEGSKA (reference sequence). J gave up 3 bases and V 7 bases, and 13 bases lay outside the gene matches. CDR3 size: 15 residues. The CDR3 loop is CSGQSPGTGIYEQYF. CDR3 nucleotide sequence: TGCAGTGGCCAAAGCCCCGGGACAGGGATCTACGAGCAGTACTTC.

In its sample, this clonotype was seen a few times. J is TRBJ2-1 and V is TRBV5-4; D uncertain. CDR1 and CDR2 from the germline V gene are SGHNT and YYREEE (reference sequence). Trimming took off 1 base at V and 0 bases at J, with 11 bases between the two ends. The CDR3 has 16 amino acids. CDR3: CASSLRGRSSYNEQFF. CDR3 DNA: TGTGCCAGCAGCTTGCGAGGCCGGAGCTCCTACAATGAGCAGTTCTTC.

This clonotype was seen at least ten times. The V and J genes are TRBV20-1 and TRBJ2-1; D remains ambiguous. Trimming cost V 0 bases and J 4 bases, with 13 bases left between them. Germline lookup yields CDR1 DFQATT and CDR2 SNEGSKA (reference sequence). This CDR3 has 15 amino acids. The DNA for the CDR3 is TGCAGTGCTAGAGATTTGGGCAGAGGTTACAATGAGCAGTTCTTC. As protein: CSARDLGRGYNEQFF.

The sample holds a few counts of this clonotype. V usage is TRBV9 and J usage is TRBJ2-1; D is perhaps TRBD2 (6 bases). Trimming left V 3 bases short and J 8 bases short, with 15 bases between. The CDR3 is 14 residues long. Looked up from germline, CDR1 is SGDLS and CDR2 is YYNGEE. The CDR3 here is CASSAAGLGYEQFF. The CDR3 DNA reads TGTGCCAGCAGCGCTGCGGGACTGGGCTATGAGCAGTTCTTC.

This clonotype was seen a few times. The chain links TRBV12-3 or TRBV12-4 to TRBJ2-1; TRBD2 aligns across 9 bases. The CDR3 consists of 18 residues. V shed 1 base, J shed 7 bases, and the junction held 14 bases outside the gene matches. CDR3 DNA sequence: TGTGCCAGCAGTTTAGGGGGAGAGGGCGGGAGGGCCGTAAATGAGCAGTTCTTC. The encoded protein is CASSLGGEGGRAVNEQFF.

This rearrangement joins TRBV7-9 to TRBJ1-1; the D is unclear. V was cut by 5 bases and J by 0 bases, with 16 bases left in between. The germline V gene has CDR1 SEHNR and CDR2 FQNEAQ (reference sequence). The CDR3 runs to 16 residues. The chain's CDR3 is CASSIVMGRLNTEAFF. CDR3 bases: TGTGCCAGCAGCATTGTGATGGGCCGGCTGAACACTGAAGCTTTCTTT. Combining the CDR3 with reference TRBV7-9 and TRBJ1-1 gives the whole variable domain DTGVSQNPRHKITKRGQNVTFRCDPISEHNRLYWYRQTLGQGPEFLTYFQNEAQLEKSRLLSDRFSAERPKGSFSTLEIQRTEQGDSAMYLCASSIVMGRLNTEAFFGQGTRLTVV.

In this sample, this clonotype turned up a few times. The V gene is TRBV10-3, the J gene TRBJ2-7; TRBD2 aligns across 10 bases. J was trimmed by 3 bases and V by 5 bases; bases with no gene match: 19. This CDR3 is 19 amino acids long. Germline V gene sequence: CDR1 ENHRY, CDR2 SYGVKD. CDR3 DNA sequence: TGTGCCATCAGTTCACTCCCGGGACTAGCGCCCTCCTGGAGCTACGAGCAGTACTTC. Encoded protein: CAISSLPGLAPSWSYEQYF.

V gene TRBV11-1 combines with J gene TRBJ1-5; possibly TRBD1 for D (5 bases). Trimming pared 5 bases from V and 1 base from J, leaving 12 bases between. The CDR3 has 15 residues. Looked up from germline, CDR1 is SGHAT and CDR2 is FQDESV (reference sequence). The CDR3 bases are TGTGCCAGCAGCGGACGGGGGGACAGCAATCAGCCCCAGCATTTT. Amino acids: CASSGRGDSNQPQHF. Combining the CDR3 with reference TRBV11-1 and TRBJ1-5 gives the whole variable domain EAEVAQSPRYKITEKSQAVAFWCDPISGHATLYWYRQILGQGPELLVQFQDESVVDDSQLPKDRFSAERLKGVDSTLKIQPAELGDSAMYLCASSGRGDSNQPQHFGDGTRLSIL.